This paragraph covers one TCR beta chain sequence. What it binds is not known. The data are from a study of cytotoxic CD8 clonotypes in ibrutinib-treated CLL. CDR3 length: 12 residues. V gave up 3 bases and J gave up 5 bases, with 8 bases separating them. Germline CDR1 KGHSH, CDR2 LQKENI. The assay was immunoSEQ multiplex PCR, and TCRdb's table has in-frame clones only and misses some. This table has roughly 18,000 clones, 81% appearing once. Findings and limits, study-wide: Rising at ibrutinib response, clonality subsequently fell back toward baseline at progression.

The chain carries TRBV18 and TRBJ2-7; D not certain. Sequencing was performed on PBMCs, taken before ibrutinib treatment. The TCR was taken from a human donor with chronic lymphocytic leukemia. For the CDR3, the DNA is TGTGCCAGCTCACCCTTTGGAGACGAGCAGTACTTC. Translation: CASSPFGDEQYF.